The 2 T cell receptor beta chains presented below share a single source sample, sequenced in a study of T cell repertoires in aging, cancer and after chemotherapy. Amplification of TCR beta used genomic DNA extracted from peripheral blood. TRB rearrangements spanning V, D and J were amplified using mixed TRB-A/B primers. MiXCR, applied by TCRdb to the multiplex PCR reads, yields one record per CDR3 protein. The profile covers some 9,900 distinct CDR3 sequences, with around 25% appearing a single time and around 1.4% taken by the ten largest. The sequenced sample was blood. The source of these receptors is a human donor in good health.

Concerning this clonotype: Germline is not matched at one junction end, which may reflect a read error. Here the CDR3 reads CASSPTSANEQFF. Here the CDR3 DNA reads TGTGCCAGCAGCCCCACTAGTGCAAATGAGCAGTTCTTC. This chain joins TRBV5-1 and TRBJ2-1; a weak D match, TRBD2 (5 bases). CDR1 SGHRS and CDR2 YFSETQ come from the germline V gene. The CDR3 covers 13 residues.

In its sample, this clonotype was seen a few times. This rearrangement joins TRBV19 to TRBJ2-1, with D uncertain. The CDR3 consists of 14 residues. V was shortened by 8 bases and J by 3 bases, with 14 bases between the two germline ends. From germline, CDR1 is LNHDA and CDR2 SQIVND (reference sequence). The CDR3 loop reads CASSLALGYNEQFF. In nucleotides, the CDR3 is TGTGCCAGTTCCCTGGCTTTAGGCTACAATGAGCAGTTCTTC.